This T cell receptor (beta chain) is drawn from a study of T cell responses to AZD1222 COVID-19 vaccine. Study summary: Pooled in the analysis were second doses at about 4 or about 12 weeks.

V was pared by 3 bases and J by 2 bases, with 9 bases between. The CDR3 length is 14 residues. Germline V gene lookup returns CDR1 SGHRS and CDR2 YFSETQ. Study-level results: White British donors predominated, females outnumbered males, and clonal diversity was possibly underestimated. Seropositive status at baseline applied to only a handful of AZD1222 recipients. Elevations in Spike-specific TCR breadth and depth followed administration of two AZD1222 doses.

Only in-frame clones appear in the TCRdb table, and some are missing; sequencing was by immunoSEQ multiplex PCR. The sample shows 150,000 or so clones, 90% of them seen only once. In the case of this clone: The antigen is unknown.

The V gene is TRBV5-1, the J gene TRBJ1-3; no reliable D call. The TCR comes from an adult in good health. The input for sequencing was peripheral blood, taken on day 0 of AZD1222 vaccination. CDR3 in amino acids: CASSYTGPGNTIYF. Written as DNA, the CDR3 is TGCGCCAGCAGCTATACCGGGCCTGGAAACACCATATATTTT. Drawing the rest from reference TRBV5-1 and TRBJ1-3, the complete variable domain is KAGVTQTPRYLIKTRGQQVTLSCSPISGHRSVSWYQQTPGQGLQFLFEYFSETQRNKGNFPGRFSGRQFSNSRSEMNVSTLELGDSALYLCASSYTGPGNTIYFGEGSWLTVV.